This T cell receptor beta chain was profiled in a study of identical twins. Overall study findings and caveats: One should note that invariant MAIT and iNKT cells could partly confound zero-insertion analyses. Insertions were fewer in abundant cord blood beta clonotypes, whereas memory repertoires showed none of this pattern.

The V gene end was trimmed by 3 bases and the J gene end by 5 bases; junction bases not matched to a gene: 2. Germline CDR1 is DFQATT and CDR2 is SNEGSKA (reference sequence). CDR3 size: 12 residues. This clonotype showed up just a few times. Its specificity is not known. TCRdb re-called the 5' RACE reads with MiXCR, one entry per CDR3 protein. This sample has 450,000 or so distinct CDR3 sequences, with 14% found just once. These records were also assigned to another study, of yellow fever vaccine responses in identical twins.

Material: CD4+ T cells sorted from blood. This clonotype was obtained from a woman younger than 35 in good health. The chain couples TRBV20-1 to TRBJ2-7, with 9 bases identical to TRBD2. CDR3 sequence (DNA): TGCAGTGCTAGGCGGGAGGGCCACGAGCAGTACTTC. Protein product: CSARREGHEQYF.